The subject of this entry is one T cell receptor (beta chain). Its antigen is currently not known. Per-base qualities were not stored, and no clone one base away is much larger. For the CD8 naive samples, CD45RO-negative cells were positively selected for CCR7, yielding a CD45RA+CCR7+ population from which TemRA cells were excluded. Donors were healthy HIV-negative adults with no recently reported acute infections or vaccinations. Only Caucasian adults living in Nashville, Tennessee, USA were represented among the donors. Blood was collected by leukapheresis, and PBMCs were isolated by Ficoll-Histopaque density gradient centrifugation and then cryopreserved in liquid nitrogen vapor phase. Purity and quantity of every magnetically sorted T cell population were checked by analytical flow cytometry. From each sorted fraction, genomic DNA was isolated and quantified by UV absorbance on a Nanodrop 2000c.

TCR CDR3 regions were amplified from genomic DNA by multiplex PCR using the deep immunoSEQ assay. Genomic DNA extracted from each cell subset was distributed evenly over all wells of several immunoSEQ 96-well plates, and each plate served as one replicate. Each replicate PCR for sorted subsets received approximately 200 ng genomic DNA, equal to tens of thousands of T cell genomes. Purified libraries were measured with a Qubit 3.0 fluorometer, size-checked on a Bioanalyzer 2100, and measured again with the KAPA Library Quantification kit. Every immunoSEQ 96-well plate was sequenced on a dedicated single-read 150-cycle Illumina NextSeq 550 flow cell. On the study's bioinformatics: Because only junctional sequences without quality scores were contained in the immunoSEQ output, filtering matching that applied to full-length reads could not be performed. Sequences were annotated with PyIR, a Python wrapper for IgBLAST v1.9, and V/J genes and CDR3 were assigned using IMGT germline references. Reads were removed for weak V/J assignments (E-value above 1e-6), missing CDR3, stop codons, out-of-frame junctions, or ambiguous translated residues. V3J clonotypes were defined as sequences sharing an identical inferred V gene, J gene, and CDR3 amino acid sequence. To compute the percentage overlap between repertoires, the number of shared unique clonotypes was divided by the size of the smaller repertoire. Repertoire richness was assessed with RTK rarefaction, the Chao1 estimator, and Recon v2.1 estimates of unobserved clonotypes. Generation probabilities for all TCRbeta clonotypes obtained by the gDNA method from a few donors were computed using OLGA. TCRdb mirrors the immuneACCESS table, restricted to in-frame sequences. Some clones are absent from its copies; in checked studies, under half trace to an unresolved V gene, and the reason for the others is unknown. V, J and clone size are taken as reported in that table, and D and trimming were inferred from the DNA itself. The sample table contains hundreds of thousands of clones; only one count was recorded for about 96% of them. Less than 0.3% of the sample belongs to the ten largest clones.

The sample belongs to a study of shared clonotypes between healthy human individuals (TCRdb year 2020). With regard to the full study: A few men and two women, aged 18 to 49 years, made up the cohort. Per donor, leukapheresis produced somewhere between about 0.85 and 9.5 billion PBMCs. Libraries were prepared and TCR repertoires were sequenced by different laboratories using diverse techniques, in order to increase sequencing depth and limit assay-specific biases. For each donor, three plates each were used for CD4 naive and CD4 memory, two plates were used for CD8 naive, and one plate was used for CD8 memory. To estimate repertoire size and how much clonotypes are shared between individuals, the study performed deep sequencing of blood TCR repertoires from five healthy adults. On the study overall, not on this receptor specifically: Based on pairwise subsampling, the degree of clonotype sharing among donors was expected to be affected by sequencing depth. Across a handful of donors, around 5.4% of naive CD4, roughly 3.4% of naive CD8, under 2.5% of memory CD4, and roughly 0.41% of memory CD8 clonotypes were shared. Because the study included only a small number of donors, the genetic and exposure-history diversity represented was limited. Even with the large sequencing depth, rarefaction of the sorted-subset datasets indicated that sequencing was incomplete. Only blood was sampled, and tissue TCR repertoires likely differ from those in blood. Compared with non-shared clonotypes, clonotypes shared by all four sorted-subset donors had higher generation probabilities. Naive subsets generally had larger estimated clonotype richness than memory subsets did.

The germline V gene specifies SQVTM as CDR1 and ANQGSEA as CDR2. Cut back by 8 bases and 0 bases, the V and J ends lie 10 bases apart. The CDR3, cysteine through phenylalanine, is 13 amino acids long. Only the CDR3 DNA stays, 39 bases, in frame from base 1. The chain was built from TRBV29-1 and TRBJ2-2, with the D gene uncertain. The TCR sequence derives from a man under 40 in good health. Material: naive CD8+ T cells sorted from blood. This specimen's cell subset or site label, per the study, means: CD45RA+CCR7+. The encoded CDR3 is CSLLDSNTGELFF. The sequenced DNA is TGCAGCTTGCTCGACTCGAACACCGGGGAGCTGTTTTTT.